These T cell receptor beta chains were read from a single sample in a study of vaccination and CD4 T cells after COVID-19. One entry per CDR3 protein, called by TCRdb with MiXCR from the PCR reads. The sample comprises around 12,000 distinct CDR3 sequences, more than 40% of which are singletons, and about 23% rests with the top ten. No antigens are known for them. Specimen: CD4+ T cells from blood, cultured in vitro. These receptors all come from a human donor who had recovered from COVID-19. Each CDR3 is given with its conserved first and last residue. Fields, in order: J gene, D gene, clone size, V gene, CDR3 DNA, CDR3 protein. The D gene is left open where the match is weak. Clone sizes are given selectively: once, few, many, or a class where the clone is expanded.

>TRBJ1-2|-|-|TRBV28
TGTGCCAGCAGTTCGTTTACAGTTCACTATGGCTACACCTTC
CASSSFTVHYGYTF
>TRBJ1-1|-|-|TRBV12-3/TRBV12-4
TGTGCCAGCAGTTTAAGGCATTTGGGGGCTGAAGCTTTCTTT
CASSLRHLGAEAFF
>TRBJ1-2|-|few|TRBV20-1
TGCAGTACCGCCGAGATCTATGGCTACACCTTC
CSTAEIYGYTF
>TRBJ2-3|TRBD2|few|TRBV19
TGTGCCAGTACGGGAGCGGGGGGCCCCACAGATACGCAGTATTTT
CASTGAGGPTDTQYF
>TRBJ1-2|-|-|TRBV28
TGTGCCAGCAGTTTATCGGGGGGGGCGCTGGGAAACTATGGCTACACCTTC
CASSLSGGALGNYGYTF
>TRBJ2-5|-|few|TRBV7-3
TGTGCCAGCAGCCCCTCTCCCGGGACCCAAGAGACCCAGTACTTC
CASSPSPGTQETQYF
>TRBJ1-1|-|-|TRBV9
TGTGCCAGCAGCGCCTCAGTGAACACTGAAGCTTTCTTT
CASSASVNTEAFF
>TRBJ1-1|TRBD1|-|TRBV20-1
TGCAGTGCGAACAGGGGGTCTCGGACTGAAGCTTTCTTT
CSANRGSRTEAFF
>TRBJ2-1|-|-|TRBV28
TGTGCCAGCAGTTTAGGGAATGAGCAGTTCTTC
CASSLGNEQFF
>TRBJ2-5|TRBD1|few|TRBV6-5
TGTGCCAGCAGTTACGGGCAGGGGGTGGAGACCCAGTACTTC
CASSYGQGVETQYF
>TRBJ2-3|TRBD2|-|TRBV10-1
TGCGCCAGCAGTGAGACGAGCGGGGGCCCCGAGCCGCAGTATTTT
CASSETSGGPEPQYF